The rows below give T cell receptor beta chains drawn from one sample of a study of human T cells and chemical hapten exposure. TCRdb recomputed calls from the RACE reads with MiXCR, one row per CDR3 protein. The sample lists under 200,000 distinct CDR3 sequences, around a quarter seen once, with 2% to 2.5% in the top ten. Sequencing was performed on whole blood, taken in connection with sensitization to the hapten diphenylcyclopropenone (DPC). These receptors originate from a young woman with alopecia areata. Some clones in this sample may be carry-over from other donors' samples. The CDR3 runs from the conserved cysteine through the conserved F or W. The D gene is left open where the match is weak. Some rows have no size entry. The others give once, few or many, or a class for an expanded clone.

clone size	V gene	J gene	D gene	CDR3 protein	CDR3 DNA
many	TRBV11-2	TRBJ2-5	TRBD2	CASSPRLAGGETQYF	TGTGCCAGCAGCCCGCGGCTAGCGGGGGGAGAGACCCAGTACTTC
.	TRBV6-4	TRBJ2-5	.	CASSETVQETQYF	TGTGCCAGCAGTGAGACGGTACAAGAGACCCAGTACTTC
.	TRBV7-6	TRBJ2-7	.	CASSLGPTPSYEQYF	TGTGCCAGCAGCTTAGGCCCGACTCCCTCCTACGAGCAGTACTTC
.	TRBV27	TRBJ1-6	.	CASTKGGSPLHF	TGTGCCAGCACGAAGGGCGGTTCACCCCTCCACTTT
.	TRBV3-1	TRBJ1-5	.	CASSLSPNQPQHF	TGTGCCAGCAGCCTGAGTCCTAATCAGCCCCAGCATTTT
few	TRBV27	TRBJ2-7	.	CASSPGQIYEQYF	TGTGCCAGCAGCCCTGGACAGATCTACGAGCAGTACTTC
.	TRBV20-1	TRBJ2-1	.	CSANPGTPKPNEQFF	TGCAGTGCTAACCCCGGGACTCCAAAACCCAATGAGCAGTTCTTC
.	TRBV18	TRBJ2-2	.	CASSSSAVSVDTGELFF	TGTGCCAGCTCCTCCTCAGCAGTCTCCGTAGACACCGGGGAGCTGTTTTTT
.	TRBV5-1	TRBJ1-1	.	CASSPLSQLNTEAFF	TGCGCCAGCAGCCCTCTATCACAATTGAACACTGAAGCTTTCTTT
few	TRBV29-1	TRBJ2-3	TRBD1	CSVPGQVREYF	TGCAGCGTTCCAGGACAGGTTAGGGAGTATTTT
few	TRBV27	TRBJ2-3	.	CASFQGDTQYF	TGTGCCAGCTTCCAGGGAGATACGCAGTATTTT
many	TRBV4-1	TRBJ2-3	.	CASTVITRERPYTDTQYF	TGCGCCAGCACAGTAATTACTCGGGAGCGGCCCTACACAGATACGCAGTATTTT
many	TRBV10-2	TRBJ1-5	.	CASSESRNQPQHF	TGCGCCAGCAGTGAGTCGAGAAATCAGCCCCAGCATTTT
few	TRBV5-1	TRBJ2-1	.	CASSRWASQGEQFF	TGCGCCAGCAGCCGGTGGGCTAGTCAGGGTGAGCAGTTCTTC
.	TRBV6-2/TRBV6-3	TRBJ2-3	.	CASSYSSDTDTQYF	TGTGCCAGCAGTTACTCAAGTGATACAGATACGCAGTATTTT
.	TRBV12-3/TRBV12-4	TRBJ2-3	TRBD2	CASPPQRGGDTQYF	TGTGCCAGCCCACCCCAGCGGGGGGGAGATACGCAGTATTTT
many	TRBV7-2	TRBJ2-7	.	CASSSPNAYEQYF	TGTGCCAGCAGCTCCCCTAACGCCTACGAGCAGTACTTC
.	TRBV7-2	TRBJ2-4	.	CASSLGGVEAKNIQYF	TGTGCCAGCAGCTTGGGTGGGGTTGAAGCCAAAAACATTCAGTACTTC
.	TRBV7-6	TRBJ2-1	TRBD2	CASSLARGLDDEQFF	TGTGCCAGCAGCTTAGCGCGGGGACTAGACGATGAGCAGTTCTTC
few	TRBV4-3	TRBJ2-1	.	CASSPRDSYNEQFF	TGCGCCAGCAGCCCCAGGGACTCCTACAATGAGCAGTTCTTC
.	TRBV12-3/TRBV12-4	TRBJ1-5	.	CASSHRDPGQPQHF	TGTGCCAGCAGCCACCGGGACCCGGGACAGCCCCAGCATTTT
few	TRBV7-3	TRBJ2-3	TRBD2	CASKSGGAADTQYF	TGTGCCAGCAAGAGCGGGGGGGCCGCAGATACGCAGTATTTT
.	TRBV6-5	TRBJ2-7	.	CASSRSHGSYSSYEQYF	TGTGCCAGCAGTCGGTCACACGGATCTTACAGCTCCTACGAGCAGTACTTC
.	TRBV4-1	TRBJ1-4	.	CASSEAGRKLFF	TGCGCCAGCAGCGAGGCAGGGAGGAAACTGTTTTTT
.	TRBV2	TRBJ1-5	.	CASSVLSHLSNQPQHF	TGTGCCAGCAGTGTTCTTAGTCACCTTAGCAATCAGCCCCAGCATTTT
.	TRBV2	TRBJ2-1	TRBD1	CASSETGWLHNEQFF	TGTGCCAGCAGTGAGACAGGGTGGTTGCACAATGAGCAGTTCTTC
few	TRBV12-3/TRBV12-4	TRBJ2-1	TRBD2	CASSHSGSRGTTTNEQFF	TGTGCCAGCAGTCATAGCGGGAGTAGGGGCACTACTACAAATGAGCAGTTCTTC
few	TRBV5-1	TRBJ2-7	TRBD1	CASSSRAQGSEQYF	TGCGCCAGCAGCTCTCGAGCACAGGGGTCCGAGCAGTACTTC
few	TRBV7-3	TRBJ2-5	TRBD2	CASSLTRGREETQYF	TGTGCCAGCAGCTTAACGCGAGGGAGGGAAGAGACCCAGTACTTC
many	TRBV29-1	TRBJ1-4	.	CSVGGVKGLRTNEKLFF	TGCAGCGTTGGAGGCGTGAAGGGCTTAAGAACTAATGAAAAACTGTTTTTT
.	TRBV29-1	TRBJ2-7	TRBD1	CSVGTGDEQYF	TGCAGCGTTGGGACAGGGGACGAGCAGTACTTC
.	TRBV12-3/TRBV12-4	TRBJ2-7	.	CASSWMGLYEQYF	TGTGCCAGCAGTTGGATGGGATTGTACGAGCAGTACTTC
few	TRBV12-3/TRBV12-4	TRBJ2-3	TRBD2	CASTELVAGDVPDTQYF	TGTGCCAGCACCGAGCTGGTGGCGGGAGACGTCCCAGATACGCAGTATTTT
.	TRBV7-8	TRBJ1-5	TRBD1	CASSSRGQTNQPQHF	TGTGCCAGCAGCTCGAGGGGACAGACAAATCAGCCCCAGCATTTT
few	TRBV7-2	TRBJ2-7	.	CASSLAKEQYF	TGTGCCAGCAGCTTAGCCAAAGAGCAGTACTTC
.	TRBV10-2	TRBJ2-3	TRBD2	CASSESPSGGITDTQYF	TGCGCCAGCAGTGAGTCTCCTAGCGGGGGTATTACAGATACGCAGTATTTT
few	TRBV29-1	TRBJ1-1	.	CSVEPDGNTEAFF	TGCAGCGTCGAACCGGACGGTAACACTGAAGCTTTCTTT
few	TRBV27	TRBJ1-2	TRBD1	CASRPDRGNYGYTF	TGTGCCAGCAGACCGGACAGGGGCAACTATGGCTACACCTTC
.	TRBV15	TRBJ1-2	.	CATSREEGFGGYTF	TGTGCCACCAGCAGAGAGGAAGGGTTTGGTGGCTACACCTTC
few	TRBV5-4	TRBJ2-3	TRBD2	CASSLAGADTQYF	TGTGCCAGCAGCCTAGCGGGAGCAGATACGCAGTATTTT
.	TRBV10-3	TRBJ2-2	.	CAITTSGGELFF	TGTGCCATAACTACCAGCGGCGGGGAGCTGTTTTTT
.	TRBV20-1	TRBJ2-1	TRBD2	CSATTLAGVNNEQFF	TGCAGTGCGACGACACTAGCGGGAGTTAACAATGAGCAGTTCTTC
.	TRBV11-2	TRBJ2-1	.	CASSLVGRKSPYNEQFF	TGTGCCAGCAGCTTAGTGGGTCGGAAGTCCCCCTACAATGAGCAGTTCTTC
few	TRBV9	TRBJ2-7	TRBD2	CASSVGGGEQYF	TGTGCCAGCAGCGTGGGGGGGGGCGAGCAGTACTTC
few	TRBV13	TRBJ1-6	.	CASSAWGRELNSPLHF	TGTGCCAGCAGCGCATGGGGACGGGAATTAAATTCACCCCTCCACTTT
.	TRBV4-1	TRBJ1-2	.	CASSLERGTLYGYTF	TGCGCCAGCAGCCTAGAAAGGGGGACACTTTATGGCTACACCTTC
.	TRBV7-9	TRBJ2-1	.	CASTWDASSYNEQFF	TGTGCCAGCACCTGGGACGCCAGCTCCTACAATGAGCAGTTCTTC
.	TRBV12-3/TRBV12-4	TRBJ2-2	.	CASSLESSLNTGELFF	TGTGCCAGCAGTTTAGAGTCTTCCCTGAACACCGGGGAGCTGTTTTTT
few	TRBV20-1	TRBJ2-7	.	CSARAEGQYF	TGCAGTGCTAGAGCCGAGGGGCAGTACTTC
.	TRBV27	TRBJ2-5	.	CASSQSPKGETQYF	TGTGCCAGCAGTCAAAGCCCCAAAGGAGAGACCCAGTACTTC
few	TRBV5-1	TRBJ2-7	.	CASSLEQGRALQEQYF	TGCGCCAGCAGCTTGGAACAGGGAAGGGCCCTACAGGAGCAGTACTTC
few	TRBV24-1	TRBJ2-1	.	CATSDFRANEQFF	TGTGCCACCAGTGATTTTAGGGCGAATGAGCAGTTCTTC
few	TRBV4-2	TRBJ1-6	TRBD1	CASSQGGGQGNSPLHF	TGTGCCAGCAGCCAAGGTGGGGGACAGGGAAATTCACCCCTCCACTTT